The rows below give T cell receptor beta chains drawn from one sample of a study of Graves' ophthalmopathy and Graves' hyperthyroidism. TCRdb analysed the multiplex PCR reads with MiXCR anew, one entry per CDR3 protein. The sample lists roughly 380,000 distinct CDR3 sequences, 15% to 19% occurring once. The material sequenced was peripheral blood. The receptors stem from a woman aged 18-29 years with stable Graves' hyperthyroidism. Both conserved end residues are part of each CDR3. Each record gives: clone size, J gene, V gene, D gene, CDR3 DNA, CDR3 protein. D genes are given only for firm matches. Size values are once, few and many counts, or a class for expanded clones, and some rows have none.

clone_size: .; j_call: TRBJ2-1; v_call: TRBV12-3/TRBV12-4; d_call: .; cdr3_nt: TGTGCCAGCAGTTTAGCGGGGGGGCACAATGAGCAGTTCTTC; cdr3_aa: CASSLAGGHNEQFF
clone_size: many; j_call: TRBJ2-5; v_call: TRBV12-3/TRBV12-4; d_call: .; cdr3_nt: TGTGCCAGCAGCCGCGGGACAGAGCGACAAGAGACCCAGTACTTC; cdr3_aa: CASSRGTERQETQYF
clone_size: many; j_call: TRBJ1-6; v_call: TRBV12-3/TRBV12-4; d_call: .; cdr3_nt: TGTGCCAGCACCTTGGACGGGAATTCACCCCTCCACTTT; cdr3_aa: CASTLDGNSPLHF
clone_size: many; j_call: TRBJ1-6; v_call: TRBV28; d_call: .; cdr3_nt: TGTGCCAGCAGTTTACGGACAGAGAGTTCACCCCTCCACTTT; cdr3_aa: CASSLRTESSPLHF
clone_size: many; j_call: TRBJ1-2; v_call: TRBV29-1; d_call: TRBD1; cdr3_nt: TGCAGCGTTGAGCCGGACAGGGTTTTGAGTCGCTATGGCTACACCTTC; cdr3_aa: CSVEPDRVLSRYGYTF
clone_size: many; j_call: TRBJ1-2; v_call: TRBV7-2; d_call: TRBD1; cdr3_nt: TGTGCCAGCAGACTTGGACAGGGGTCCTATGGCTACACCTTC; cdr3_aa: CASRLGQGSYGYTF
clone_size: many; j_call: TRBJ2-2; v_call: TRBV6-5; d_call: TRBD2; cdr3_nt: TGTGCCAGCACCGCGGGGGGGCTCAGAACCGGGGAGCTGTTTTTT; cdr3_aa: CASTAGGLRTGELFF
clone_size: many; j_call: TRBJ2-5; v_call: TRBV6-2/TRBV6-3; d_call: .; cdr3_nt: TGTGCCAGCAGTTACCTGACAGCCCAAGAGACCCAGTACTTC; cdr3_aa: CASSYLTAQETQYF
clone_size: many; j_call: TRBJ1-6; v_call: TRBV29-1; d_call: .; cdr3_nt: TGCAGCGTTGCACCGGGGGTGGGTTCACCCCTCCACTTT; cdr3_aa: CSVAPGVGSPLHF
clone_size: many; j_call: TRBJ2-5; v_call: TRBV2; d_call: TRBD1; cdr3_nt: TGTGCCAGCATAGGGACAGCGGCGCATGCGACCCAGTACTTC; cdr3_aa: CASIGTAAHATQYF
clone_size: many; j_call: TRBJ1-1; v_call: TRBV6-1; d_call: .; cdr3_nt: TGTGCCAGCAGTGAAAGGCCAGGTTGGAACACTGAAGCTTTCTTT; cdr3_aa: CASSERPGWNTEAFF